This T cell receptor beta chain was found in a study of blood T cell repertoires in COVID-19. About the study: Acute and convalescent COVID-19 specimens originated in the United States, Italy and Spain. The analysed material was cDNA or gDNA that came from T cells, B-cell-depleted T cells, or PBMCs.

In the original processing: Estimation of nucleated cell counts relied on the amplification of reference gene primers. Libraries were prepared by immunoSEQ multiplex PCR; TCRdb keeps only in-frame clonotypes and omits some of them. That table furnishes V, J and clone size, whereas the DNA furnished D and trimming. This repertoire shows around 20,000 clones, about 88% found once; its top ten account for around 30%. Deletions cut 2 bases from V and 6 bases from J, with 14 bases between. The CDR3 runs to 14 residues. CDR1 and CDR2 from the germline V gene are WNHNN and SYGVQD (reference sequence). V is TRBV10-1 and J is TRBJ2-7; tentative D call: TRBD2 (6 bases). The specimen sequenced was peripheral blood. The clonotype originates from a human donor with active COVID-19. The donor label of this sample is uncertain. CDR3 nucleotides: TGCGCCAGCAGTGAGGGGGCGGGGCTAGGCGAGCAGTACTTC. Its translation is CASSEGAGLGEQYF.